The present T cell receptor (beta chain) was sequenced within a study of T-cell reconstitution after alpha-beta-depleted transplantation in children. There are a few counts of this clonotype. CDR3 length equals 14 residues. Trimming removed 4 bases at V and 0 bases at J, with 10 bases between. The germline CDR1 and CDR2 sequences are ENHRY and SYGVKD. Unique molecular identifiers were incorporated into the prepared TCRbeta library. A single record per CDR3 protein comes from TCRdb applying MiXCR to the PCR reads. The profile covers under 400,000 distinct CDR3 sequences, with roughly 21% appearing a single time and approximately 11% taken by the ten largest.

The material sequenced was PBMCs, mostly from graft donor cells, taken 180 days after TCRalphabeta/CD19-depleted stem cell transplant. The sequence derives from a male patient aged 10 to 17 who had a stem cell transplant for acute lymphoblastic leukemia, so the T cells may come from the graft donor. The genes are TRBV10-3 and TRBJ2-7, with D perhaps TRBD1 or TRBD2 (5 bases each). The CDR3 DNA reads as TGTGCCATCAGTGGGGGGTCCAGCTCCTACGAGCAGTACTTC. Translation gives CAISGGSSSYEQYF.